A selection of T cell receptor beta chains follows, all from one sample in a study of T cell responses to AZD1222 COVID-19 vaccine. TCRdb's copy holds only in-frame clones and misses some; the assay was immunoSEQ multiplex PCR. The sample carries about 140,000 clones, approximately 93% recorded once. This sample comprised peripheral blood, obtained after recovery from COVID-19. The receptors come from an adult who had recovered from COVID-19. Each CDR3 is given without its conserved first and last residue. The order of the fields is CDR3 protein, J gene, V gene, D gene. A D gene is named only where the DNA matches it firmly.

CDR3aa: ASSYFSTRELDEQF
j_gene: TRBJ2-1
v_gene: TRBV4-1
d_gene: NA

CDR3aa: ASSPPGPQWDIQY
j_gene: TRBJ2-4
v_gene: TRBV19
d_gene: NA

CDR3aa: ASSQGQIDGYT
j_gene: TRBJ1-2
v_gene: TRBV7-9
d_gene: NA

CDR3aa: ASSALTRYEQY
j_gene: TRBJ2-7
v_gene: TRBV2
d_gene: NA

CDR3aa: ASSQDRGGLDEQF
j_gene: TRBJ2-1
v_gene: TRBV6-5
d_gene: TRBD1

CDR3aa: SVPFKETQY
j_gene: TRBJ2-5
v_gene: TRBV29-1
d_gene: NA

CDR3aa: ASSLADRVSYNEQF
j_gene: TRBJ2-1
v_gene: TRBV5-8
d_gene: TRBD1

CDR3aa: ASSSRPLTYNEQF
j_gene: TRBJ2-1
v_gene: TRBV19
d_gene: NA

CDR3aa: SVLRDRGSEQY
j_gene: TRBJ2-7
v_gene: TRBV29-1
d_gene: TRBD1

CDR3aa: ASSRRTASGDTQY
j_gene: TRBJ2-3
v_gene: TRBV2
d_gene: NA

CDR3aa: ASSGEAGSSHQETQY
j_gene: TRBJ2-5
v_gene: TRBV6-2/TRBV6-3
d_gene: NA

CDR3aa: ASSYTGGGHEQY
j_gene: TRBJ2-7
v_gene: TRBV6-5
d_gene: TRBD2

CDR3aa: ASSQGFPEQY
j_gene: TRBJ2-7
v_gene: TRBV3-1/TRBV3-2
d_gene: NA

CDR3aa: SVGDIRTRTGELF
j_gene: TRBJ2-2
v_gene: TRBV29-1
d_gene: NA

CDR3aa: ASSQALGTGATPNTEAF
j_gene: TRBJ1-1
v_gene: TRBV4-1
d_gene: TRBD1

CDR3aa: ASSTLTDTQY
j_gene: TRBJ2-3
v_gene: TRBV27
d_gene: NA

CDR3aa: ASSLGSGRGSYNEQF
j_gene: TRBJ2-1
v_gene: TRBV5-8
d_gene: TRBD2

CDR3aa: ASSPEGRPEAF
j_gene: TRBJ1-1
v_gene: TRBV5-4
d_gene: NA

CDR3aa: ASSLEGGTEAF
j_gene: TRBJ1-1
v_gene: TRBV5-4
d_gene: NA

CDR3aa: ASSLSTGELF
j_gene: TRBJ2-2
v_gene: TRBV28
d_gene: NA

CDR3aa: ASSLPGYEQY
j_gene: TRBJ2-7
v_gene: TRBV12-3/TRBV12-4
d_gene: NA

CDR3aa: ASSHRAPRGTQY
j_gene: TRBJ2-5
v_gene: TRBV6-6
d_gene: NA

CDR3aa: ASSLWGTKSGETQY
j_gene: TRBJ2-5
v_gene: TRBV11-2
d_gene: NA

CDR3aa: ASSGTGRRDEKLF
j_gene: TRBJ1-4
v_gene: TRBV9
d_gene: NA

CDR3aa: ASSTGTSGSTDTQY
j_gene: TRBJ2-3
v_gene: TRBV11-2
d_gene: TRBD2

CDR3aa: ASSSQGGTEAF
j_gene: TRBJ1-1
v_gene: TRBV18
d_gene: TRBD1

CDR3aa: ASSFTGTTGELF
j_gene: TRBJ2-2
v_gene: TRBV11-3
d_gene: NA

CDR3aa: ASCAGRAGADYGYT
j_gene: TRBJ1-2
v_gene: TRBV28
d_gene: NA

CDR3aa: ASTPQPTENYT
j_gene: TRBJ1-2
v_gene: TRBV2
d_gene: NA

CDR3aa: ASSLAELANEQY
j_gene: TRBJ2-7
v_gene: TRBV5-1
d_gene: NA

CDR3aa: ASSQAGQWVNQPQH
j_gene: TRBJ1-5
v_gene: TRBV4-1
d_gene: NA

CDR3aa: ASSTGHSNTEAF
j_gene: TRBJ1-1
v_gene: TRBV5-1
d_gene: NA

CDR3aa: ASTSEQGLNTEAF
j_gene: TRBJ1-1
v_gene: TRBV6-5
d_gene: NA

CDR3aa: ASSYPPQETQY
j_gene: TRBJ2-5
v_gene: TRBV6-2/TRBV6-3
d_gene: NA

CDR3aa: ASSIDPSGGGTDTQY
j_gene: TRBJ2-3
v_gene: TRBV19
d_gene: TRBD2

CDR3aa: ASSVIGGGNYGYT
j_gene: TRBJ1-2
v_gene: TRBV7-9
d_gene: NA